This T cell receptor (beta chain) stems from a study of early T cells in non-severe SARS-CoV-2 infection. Across the study: Sequencing of bulk RNA from unsorted whole blood was done, without chain pairing.

Study-level findings and limits: Matching against VDJdb likely underestimated virus-specific expansions, favoring anti-spike CD8.

Individual cDNA molecules carried attached unique molecular identifiers. TCRdb ran MiXCR on the 5' RACE reads and lists one entry per CDR3 protein. The sample shows about 38,000 distinct CDR3 sequences, less than 8% of them seen only once. CDR1 and CDR2 (germline): KGHSH, LQKENI. This CDR3 has 14 amino acids. J gave up 10 bases and V 5 bases, and 8 bases lay outside the gene matches. This clonotype was seen ten or more times. Its antigen is unidentified. This clonotype originated in an adult who was a healthcare worker with PCR-confirmed SARS-CoV-2 infection or an uninfected control (not recorded which). The specimen comprised whole blood, sampled at baseline. This rearrangement joins TRBV18 to TRBJ1-2; TRBD1 aligns across 12 bases. DNA for the CDR3: TGTGCCAGCTCAGCATCCGGGACAGGGGGCGACTACACCTTC. The encoded protein is CASSASGTGGDYTF.